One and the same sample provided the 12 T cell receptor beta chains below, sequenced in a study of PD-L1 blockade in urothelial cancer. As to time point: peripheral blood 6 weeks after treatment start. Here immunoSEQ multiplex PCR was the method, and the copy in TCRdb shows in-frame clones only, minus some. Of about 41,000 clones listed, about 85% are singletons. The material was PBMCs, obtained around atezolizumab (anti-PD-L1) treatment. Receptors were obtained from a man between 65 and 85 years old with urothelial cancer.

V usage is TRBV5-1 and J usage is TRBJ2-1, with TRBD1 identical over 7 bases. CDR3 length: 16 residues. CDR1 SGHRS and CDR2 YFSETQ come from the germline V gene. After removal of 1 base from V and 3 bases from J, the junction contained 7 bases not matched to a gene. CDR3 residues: CASSLTGASSYNEQFF. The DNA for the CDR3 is TGCGCCAGCAGCTTGACAGGGGCTAGCAGCTACAATGAGCAGTTCTTC. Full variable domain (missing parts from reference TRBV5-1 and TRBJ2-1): KAGVTQTPRYLIKTRGQQVTLSCSPISGHRSVSWYQQTPGQGLQFLFEYFSETQRNKGNFPGRFSGRQFSNSRSEMNVSTLELGDSALYLCASSLTGASSYNEQFFGPGTRLTVL.

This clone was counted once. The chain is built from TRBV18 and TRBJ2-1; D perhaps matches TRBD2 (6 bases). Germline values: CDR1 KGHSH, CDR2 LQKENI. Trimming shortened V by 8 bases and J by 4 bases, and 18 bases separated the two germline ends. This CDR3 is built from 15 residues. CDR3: CASVTSGLLYNEQFF. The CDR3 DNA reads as TGTGCCAGCGTAACCTCGGGACTCTTATACAATGAGCAGTTCTTC.

The CDR3 sequence: CAISAKRENEQFF. The CDR3 DNA reads TGTGCCATCAGTGCCAAAAGGGAGAATGAGCAGTTCTTC. The V gene is TRBV10-3, the J gene TRBJ2-1; TRBD2 might be the D (5 bases). Germline-derived CDR1 and CDR2 are ENHRY and SYGVKD. This CDR3 is built from 13 residues. Trimming took 4 bases from V and 7 from J, leaving 11 bases between them.

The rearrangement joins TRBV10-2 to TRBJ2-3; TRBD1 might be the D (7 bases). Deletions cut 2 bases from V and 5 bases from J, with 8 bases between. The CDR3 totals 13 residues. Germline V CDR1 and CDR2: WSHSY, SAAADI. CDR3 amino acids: CASSEQGGDTQYF. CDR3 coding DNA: TGCGCCAGCAGTGAGCAGGGGGGAGATACGCAGTATTTT.

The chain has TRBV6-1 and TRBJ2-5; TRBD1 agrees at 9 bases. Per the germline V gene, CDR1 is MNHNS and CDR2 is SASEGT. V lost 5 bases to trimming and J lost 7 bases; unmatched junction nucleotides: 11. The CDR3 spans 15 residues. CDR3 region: CASSSINRGQGTQYF. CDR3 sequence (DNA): TGTGCCAGCAGTTCAATTAACAGGGGGCAGGGGACCCAGTACTTC.

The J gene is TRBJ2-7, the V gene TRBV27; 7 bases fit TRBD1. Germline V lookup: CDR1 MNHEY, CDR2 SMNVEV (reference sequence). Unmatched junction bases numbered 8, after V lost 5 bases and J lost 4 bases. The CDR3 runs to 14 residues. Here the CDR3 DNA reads TGTGCCAGCAGTCGCTATGGGGGACAGTACGAGCAGTACTTC. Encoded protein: CASSRYGGQYEQYF.

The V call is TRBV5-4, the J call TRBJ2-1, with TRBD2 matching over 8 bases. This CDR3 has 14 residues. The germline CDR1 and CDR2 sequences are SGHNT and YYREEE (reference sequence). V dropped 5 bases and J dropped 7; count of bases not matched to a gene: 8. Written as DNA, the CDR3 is TGTGCCAGCAGTAGGGCGGGAGGAGGAAATGAGCAGTTCTTC. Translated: CASSRAGGGNEQFF.

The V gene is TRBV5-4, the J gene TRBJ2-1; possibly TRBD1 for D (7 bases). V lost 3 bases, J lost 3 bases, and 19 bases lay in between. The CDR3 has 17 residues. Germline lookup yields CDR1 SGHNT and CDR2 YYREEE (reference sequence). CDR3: CASSSPAGQHHYNEQFF. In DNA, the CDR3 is TGTGCCAGCAGCTCCCCCGCGGGACAGCACCACTACAATGAGCAGTTCTTC.

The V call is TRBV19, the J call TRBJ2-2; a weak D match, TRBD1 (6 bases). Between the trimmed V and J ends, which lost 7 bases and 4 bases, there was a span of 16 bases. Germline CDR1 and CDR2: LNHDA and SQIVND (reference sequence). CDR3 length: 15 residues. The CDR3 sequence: CASTSTGRGTGELFF. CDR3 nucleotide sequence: TGTGCCAGTACCTCGACAGGTAGAGGCACCGGGGAGCTGTTTTTT.

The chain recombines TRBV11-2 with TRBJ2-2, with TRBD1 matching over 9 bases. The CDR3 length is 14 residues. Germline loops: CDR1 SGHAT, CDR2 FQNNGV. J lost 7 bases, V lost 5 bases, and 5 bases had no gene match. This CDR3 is CASSGTGGGGELFF. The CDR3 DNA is TGTGCCAGCAGCGGTACAGGGGGCGGCGGGGAGCTGTTTTTT. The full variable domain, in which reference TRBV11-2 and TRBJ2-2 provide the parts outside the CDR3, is EAGVAQSPRYKIIEKRQSVAFWCNPISGHATLYWYQQILGQGPKLLIQFQNNGVVDDSQLPKDRFSAERLKGVDSTLKIQPAKLEDSAVYLCASSGTGGGGELFFGEGSRLTVL.

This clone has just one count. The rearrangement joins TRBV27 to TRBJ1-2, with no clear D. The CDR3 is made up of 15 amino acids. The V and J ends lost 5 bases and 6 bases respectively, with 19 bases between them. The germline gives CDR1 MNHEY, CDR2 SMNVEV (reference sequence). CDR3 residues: CASSLTFAAYDGYTF. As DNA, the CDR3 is TGTGCCAGCAGTCTAACGTTTGCGGCTTACGATGGCTACACCTTC.

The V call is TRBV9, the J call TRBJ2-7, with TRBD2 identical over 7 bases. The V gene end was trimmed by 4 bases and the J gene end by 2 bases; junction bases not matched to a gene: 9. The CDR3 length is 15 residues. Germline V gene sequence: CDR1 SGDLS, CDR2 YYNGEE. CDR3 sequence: CASSPSGAGAYEQYF. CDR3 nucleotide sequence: TGTGCCAGCAGCCCTAGCGGCGCGGGGGCCTACGAGCAGTACTTC.